The 28 T cell receptor beta chains given below trace back to one sample, sequenced in a study of T cell responses to AZD1222 COVID-19 vaccine. TCRdb's copy holds only in-frame clones and misses some; the assay was immunoSEQ multiplex PCR. The repertoire holds roughly 140,000 clones, 85% to 95% seen once, with around 12% in the top ten. This material consisted of peripheral blood, taken after recovery from COVID-19. These receptors all stem from an adult who had recovered from COVID-19.

The gene calls are TRBV6-5 and TRBJ1-2; no definite D call. V was pared by 8 bases and J by 2 bases, with 12 bases between. The germline CDR1 and CDR2 sequences are MNHEY and SVGAGI. This CDR3 contains 13 residues. CDR3 amino acids: CASRTSGNYGYTF. Here the CDR3 DNA reads TGTGCCAGCCGAACCTCGGGGAACTATGGCTACACCTTC.

V and J are TRBV5-1 and TRBJ2-7; 10 nucleotides agree with TRBD2. The CDR3 extends over 16 amino acids. The V gene's germline CDR1 is SGHRS and CDR2 YFSETQ. Trimming removed 2 bases from V and 7 bases from J; junction bases left unmatched: 12. CDR3 DNA: TGCGCCAGCAGCTTCCCCTCAGCGGGAGGGCCGGGGGAGCAGTACTTC. As protein: CASSFPSAGGPGEQYF. Filled out from reference TRBV5-1 and TRBJ2-7, the complete variable domain reads KAGVTQTPRYLIKTRGQQVTLSCSPISGHRSVSWYQQTPGQGLQFLFEYFSETQRNKGNFPGRFSGRQFSNSRSEMNVSTLELGDSALYLCASSFPSAGGPGEQYFGPGTRLTVT.

The CDR3 loop is CASSFLGNYEQYF. The CDR3 DNA sequence: TGTGCCAGCAGTTTTTTGGGAAACTACGAGCAGTACTTC. The gene calls are TRBV28 and TRBJ2-7; no firm D call. The CDR3 is 13 amino acids. The V and J ends lost 3 bases and 3 bases respectively, with 9 bases between them. In germline, CDR1 is MDHEN, CDR2 SYDVKM.

The chain joins TRBV29-1 to TRBJ1-1, with D hard to call. Germline V gene sequence: CDR1 SQVTM, CDR2 ANQGSEA. V lost 6 bases, J lost 1 base, and 12 bases lay in between. This CDR3 contains 13 residues. The CDR3 bases are TGCAGCGTCATCGGGGTACGGAACACTGAAGCTTTCTTT. This encodes CSVIGVRNTEAFF.

Written as DNA, the CDR3 is TGTGCCAGCAGCCGGGGAGTGGTAACTGAAGCTTTCTTT. This gives the protein CASSRGVVTEAFF. J is TRBJ1-1 and V is TRBV9; D call uncertain. Trimming shortened V by 4 bases and J by 5 bases, and 12 bases separated the two germline ends. CDR3 length equals 13 residues. The germline gives CDR1 SGDLS, CDR2 YYNGEE.

The chain's CDR3 is CASRPGTSPSYEQYF. The CDR3 coding sequence is TGTGCCAGCAGGCCCGGGACTAGCCCCTCCTACGAGCAGTACTTC. The V call is TRBV2, the J call TRBJ2-7, with 9 bases aligning to TRBD2. V trimming: 6 bases; J trimming: 0 bases; junction bases outside the gene matches: 6. Germline loops: CDR1 SNHLY, CDR2 FYNNEI. This CDR3 spans 15 amino acids.

J is TRBJ2-1 and V is TRBV3-1 (or the pseudogene TRBV3-2); D tentatively reads TRBD1 or TRBD2 (5 bases each). V shed 4 bases and J shed 0 bases, with 13 bases lying between them. The CDR3 covers 16 residues. The germline V gene encodes CDR1 LGHDT and CDR2 YNNKEL (reference sequence). This CDR3 is CASSRARGASYNEQFF. CDR3 DNA sequence: TGTGCCAGCAGCCGGGCCCGAGGGGCCTCCTACAATGAGCAGTTCTTC.

The V call is TRBV25-1, the J call TRBJ2-3; 7 positions agree with TRBD2. The CDR3 loop spans 17 amino acids. Germline CDR1 and CDR2: MGHDK and SYGVNS. With 4 bases clipped from V and 1 base from J, the junction kept 11 bases outside the gene matches. The CDR3 DNA is TGTGCCAGCAGTGGTCAAAGCTGGGAGGGCCGCACAGATACGCAGTATTTT. Translating gives CASSGQSWEGRTDTQYF.

The chain carries TRBV4-2 and TRBJ1-6; D might be TRBD1 (6 bases). The V gene's germline CDR1 is LGHNA and CDR2 YNFKEQ. V was cut by 0 bases and J by 6 bases, with 15 bases left in between. The length of the CDR3 is 17 residues. CDR3 DNA: TGTGCCAGCAGCCAAGATCCACAGGGACTGGTTAATTCACCCCTCCACTTT. Residues: CASSQDPQGLVNSPLHF.

The genes are TRBV6-5 and TRBJ2-1; D is ambiguous. The CDR3 sequence is 12 residues long. Trimming stripped 6 bases from V and 8 bases from J, with 11 bases between. The V gene's germline CDR1 is MNHEY and CDR2 SVGAGI. The CDR3 nucleotides read TGTGCCAGCAGGCCCTGGAACTATGAGCAGTTCTTC. Its translation is CASRPWNYEQFF.

The rearrangement joins TRBV10-3 to TRBJ2-7; D gene ambiguous. The CDR3 is 13 residues long. Between the trimmed V and J ends, which lost 0 bases and 3 bases, there was a span of 6 bases. The germline gives CDR1 ENHRY, CDR2 SYGVKD. CDR3 nucleotides: TGTGCCATCAGTGAGTCAGTCCTCTACGAGCAGTACTTC. This sequence encodes CAISESVLYEQYF.

J is TRBJ2-5 and V is TRBV7-2; 7 bases map to TRBD1. CDR3 size: 16 residues. Per germline, CDR1 SGHTA and CDR2 FQGNSA. The ends lost 1 base at V and 4 bases at J; junction bases unmatched: 9. CDR3 coding DNA: TGTGCCAGCAGCTTAGGAGGCTCGAACAGGGGAGAGACCCAGTACTTC. It translates to CASSLGGSNRGETQYF.

The V and J genes are TRBV28 and TRBJ2-5; 11 bases agree with TRBD2. Trimming took 1 base from V and 5 from J; bases not matched to a gene: 3. Germline V lookup: CDR1 MDHEN, CDR2 SYDVKM. This CDR3 comprises 15 residues. Here the CDR3 reads CASSLFWTSGETQYF. The CDR3 DNA reads as TGTGCCAGCAGTTTATTCTGGACTAGCGGGGAGACCCAGTACTTC.

V usage is TRBV11-1 and J usage is TRBJ1-3; D uncertain. The CDR3 length is 15 residues. V was trimmed by 5 bases and J by 0 bases, leaving 11 bases between them. CDR1 is SGHAT, CDR2 FQDESV, per germline (reference sequence). CDR3 sequence (DNA): TGTGCCAGCAGCCATTTCACAGACTCTGGAAACACCATATATTTT. This sequence encodes CASSHFTDSGNTIYF.

V gene TRBV9 combines with J gene TRBJ1-6; tentative D call: TRBD1 (5 bases). This CDR3 contains 16 residues. Germline CDR1 is SGDLS and CDR2 is YYNGEE. V was trimmed by 0 bases and J by 6 bases, leaving 13 bases between them. Here the CDR3 DNA reads TGTGCCAGCAGCGTAGGGGGATGGGGCTCTAATTCACCCCTCCACTTT. It encodes CASSVGGWGSNSPLHF.

CDR3 nucleotides: TGCGCCAGCAGCCTGGGACAGGAGACAGATACGCAGTATTTT. Translating gives CASSLGQETDTQYF. This chain joins TRBV5-1 and TRBJ2-3; 8 positions agree with TRBD1. Germline V gene sequence: CDR1 SGHRS, CDR2 YFSETQ. V trimming: 4 bases; J trimming: 3 bases; junction bases outside the gene matches: 4. CDR3 size: 14 residues.

This chain connects TRBV5-1 to TRBJ2-7; maybe TRBD2 (6 bases). The length of the CDR3 is 11 residues. Germline values: CDR1 SGHRS, CDR2 YFSETQ. Trimming removed 5 bases at V and 7 bases at J, with 10 bases between. The CDR3 spells CASSAGREQYF. Here the CDR3 DNA reads TGCGCCAGCAGTGCAGGGAGGGAGCAGTACTTC.

This chain links TRBV5-1 with TRBJ1-2; no reliable D call. Germline V CDR1 and CDR2: SGHRS, YFSETQ. This CDR3 spans 15 amino acids. Trimming pared 0 bases from V and 5 bases from J, leaving 14 bases between. The CDR3 nucleotides read TGCGCCAGCAGCTTGGGCACGCTTCGGGATTATGGCTACACCTTC. Translation gives CASSLGTLRDYGYTF.

This clone has only one observation. The chain combines TRBV9 with TRBJ1-6; D may be TRBD1 (6 bases). The CDR3 spans 14 residues. CDR1 is SGDLS and CDR2 is YYNGEE in the germline V gene. V shed 7 bases and J shed 8 bases, with 16 bases lying between them. The CDR3 DNA sequence: TGTGCCAGCGGTTCCAGGGGATCCGATTCACCCCTCCACTTT. Translated: CASGSRGSDSPLHF.

The chain combines TRBV28 with TRBJ2-7; 8 nucleotides line up with TRBD2. The CDR3 is 12 amino acids. Losses at the gene ends were 7 bases for V and 6 bases for J; bases not matched to a gene: 5. Looked up from germline, CDR1 is MDHEN and CDR2 is SYDVKM. CDR3 region: CASKWLAGEQYF. CDR3 DNA: TGTGCCAGCAAGTGGCTAGCGGGCGAGCAGTACTTC.

The CDR3 bases are TGTGCCAGTTCGCAAGCGGGAGGAAAGTTGACCTACGAGCAGTACTTC. It codes for CASSQAGGKLTYEQYF. The chain couples TRBV5-6 to TRBJ2-7; the match to TRBD2 covers 9 bases. The CDR3 runs 16 residues. The germline CDR1 and CDR2 sequences are SGHDT and YYEEEE. V lost 8 bases, J lost 2 bases, and 14 bases stayed unmatched.

This clone occurred a few times. The chain employs TRBV10-3 and TRBJ2-7; the D is unclear. The CDR3 has 13 amino acids. Germline CDR1 is ENHRY and CDR2 is SYGVKD. Trimming stripped 2 bases from V and 2 bases from J, with 7 bases between. CDR3 loop: CAISEGSTYEQYF. The CDR3 coding sequence is TGTGCCATCAGTGAGGGCTCTACCTACGAGCAGTACTTC.

The rearrangement links TRBV10-3 to TRBJ2-1, with D possibly TRBD2 on 6 matching bases. This CDR3 has 14 amino acids. Trimming cost V 10 bases and J 6 bases, with 19 bases left between them. Germline CDR1 reads ENHRY; CDR2 reads SYGVKD. The CDR3 spells CATYGDPGGNEQFF. CDR3 coding DNA: TGTGCCACTTACGGGGACCCCGGGGGCAATGAGCAGTTCTTC.

V usage is TRBV19 and J usage is TRBJ1-3; D ambiguous. Germline V CDR1 and CDR2: LNHDA, SQIVND (reference sequence). CDR3 length equals 13 residues. V was pared by 7 bases and J by 0 bases, with 7 bases between. The CDR3: CASTSGSGNTIYF. In DNA, the CDR3 is TGTGCCAGTACATCGGGCTCTGGAAACACCATATATTTT.

This rearrangement joins TRBV6-5 to TRBJ2-7; unclear D gene. V lost 6 bases, J lost 2 bases, and 14 bases lay in between. The V gene's germline CDR1 is MNHEY and CDR2 SVGAGI. The CDR3 sequence is 14 residues long. The CDR3: CASSGELGPYEQYF. The CDR3 DNA sequence: TGTGCCAGCAGCGGAGAGCTAGGACCCTACGAGCAGTACTTC.

This chain links TRBV6-5 with TRBJ2-7; weak D call: TRBD1 (5 bases). V was clipped by 7 bases and J by 3 bases, with 10 bases between them. This CDR3 has 12 amino acids. CDR1 MNHEY and CDR2 SVGAGI come from the germline V gene. CDR3 region: CASTDRLYEQYF. The CDR3 DNA reads as TGTGCCAGCACAGACAGACTCTACGAGCAGTACTTC.

This chain connects TRBV19 to TRBJ1-2; perhaps TRBD1 as D (6 bases). This CDR3 has 13 residues. Germline V lookup: CDR1 LNHDA, CDR2 SQIVND (reference sequence). V was trimmed by 5 bases and J by 3 bases, leaving 10 bases between them. CDR3 in DNA: TGTGCCAGTAGTTTGGAGGGGGACTATGGCTACACCTTC. Amino acids: CASSLEGDYGYTF.

The genes are TRBV2 and TRBJ1-1, with D unclear. CDR3 length: 14 residues. V lost 3 bases and J lost 1, with 9 bases in between. The germline CDR1 and CDR2 sequences are SNHLY and FYNNEI. The chain's CDR3 is CASSDNGRNTEAFF. The CDR3 DNA reads as TGTGCCAGCAGTGATAACGGTCGGAACACTGAAGCTTTCTTT.